This T cell receptor (beta chain) was captured in a study of ipilimumab plus nivolumab after autologous stem cell transplantation. Profiling relied on immunoSEQ multiplex PCR, and the TCRdb table lists in-frame clones only, not all of them. The sample lists 3,100 or so clones; roughly 80% were seen once. Dosing: nivolumab 3 mg/kg IV, weeks 1, 4, 7, 10, then every two weeks to week 26. Trimming at V came to 0 bases and at J to 3 bases, leaving 7 bases not matched to a gene. Germline assignment: CDR1 MNHNY and CDR2 SVGAGI (reference sequence). The CDR3 extends over 16 amino acids. The chain joins TRBV6-6 to TRBJ2-5; 7 nucleotides match TRBD2. Sample: PBMCs, taken in a trial of ipilimumab plus nivolumab as post-transplant consolidation. This TCR was sampled from a male donor with multiple myeloma. CDR3 protein: CASSYSGGTGKETQYF. The CDR3 nucleotides are TGTGCCAGCAGTTACTCGGGGGGGACTGGGAAAGAGACCCAGTACTTC.